This TCR beta chain came from a study of Graves' ophthalmopathy and Graves' hyperthyroidism (dated 2018 in TCRdb). About the investigation overall: Peripheral blood samples were taken at the time of initial diagnosis, before any treatment was given. TCR beta repertoire signatures were used to distinguish Graves' ophthalmopathy from Graves' hyperthyroidism and to predict progression to ophthalmopathy. In total, approximately 130 blood samples were TCR-sequenced: some 40 ophthalmopathy, approximately 80 hyperthyroidism and around 17 hyperthyroidism-to-ophthalmopathy patients. To explore V-J signatures that separate ophthalmopathy from hyperthyroidism, a discovery set of about 98 patients was enrolled, consisting of about 45 with ophthalmopathy and 55 to 65 with stable hyperthyroidism. For independent validation, a separate cohort was made up of about 18 hyperthyroidism patients plus 17 patients who later progressed from hyperthyroidism to ophthalmopathy. T-cell repertoires of thyroid tissue and blood were compared in six hyperthyroidism patients. Following sample collection, hyperthyroidism patients were given methimazole at a starting dose of 30 mg daily, and ophthalmopathy patients were given high-dose intravenous methylprednisolone. For training and testing, the 100 or so patients in the discovery cohort were randomly divided in a 7:3 ratio.

A patient counted as having stable hyperthyroidism if there was no progression to ophthalmopathy within 18 months of follow-up. The hyperthyroidism patients were 18 to 65 years old and newly diagnosed, with a disease duration of less than 2 months. Patients were excluded if they had other autoimmune diseases, uncontrolled infections, pregnancy or lactation. Diagnosis relied on clinical symptoms, serum thyroxine, TRAb, thyroid ultrasound and orbital computed tomography. PBMCs were isolated from 10 ml of fresh peripheral blood by Ficoll-Paque density gradient centrifugation. Total RNA was extracted with Trizol reagent and quality-checked on an Agilent 2100 Bioanalyzer. The CDR1 and CDR2 encoded by the germline V gene are MDHEN and SYDVKM. At the junction V is shortened by 9 bases and J by 4 bases, with 16 bases in between. The CDR3 measures 15 amino acids from cysteine to phenylalanine. Only the CDR3 part of the read is kept: 45 bases, read in frame from the first base.

This clonotype was seen repeatedly, ten times or more. Its recognized antigen is unknown. Per-base quality was not reported, and no clone a single base away is much larger than it. General study outcomes and caveats: Most of the expanded thyroid clonotypes with a frequency above 0.001 were also detected in blood, and it was suggested that the thyroid immune response may be reflected by blood repertoires. In validation, the model predicted ophthalmopathy progression with about 71% sensitivity and 72.22% specificity; 12 predicted patients were CT-confirmed with GO in a median of about 6.1 months. No statistical method was used to set the sample size in advance, and the investigators knew which group each participant was assigned to. The 13-signature model separated ophthalmopathy from stable hyperthyroidism with approximately 90% sensitivity and 81.08% specificity in cross-validation, and 80%/75% in the test set.

For repertoire sequencing, TCR beta CDR3 regions were amplified from RNA transcripts. A first-round RT-PCR used HTBI primers with the Qiagen OneStep RT-PCR kit, followed by a second-round multiplex PCR, size selection and purification. Sequencing of the libraries was carried out on an Illumina HiSeq2000 in paired-end mode with 100 bp reads. The source study handled its data this way. Reads were processed with SOAPnuke, discarding reads with adapters, uncalled bases, mean Phred below 15, or no exact constant-primer or identifier match. High-quality paired reads were merged with COPE v1.2.5. Unique nucleotide sequences were defined as clonotypes and aligned to IMGT TRB V, D and J references using MiTCR v1.1. The analysis was limited to V-J combinations with a frequency above 0.0001, which together covered 99.2% of repertoires. For each V-J combination, a TCR clonal expansion and chaos score was defined as the ratio of F50 clonal expansion to chaos observed in the TCRdist matrix. Features were reduced by Welch's t-statistics and random forest to around 14 V-J combinations, which fed a naive Bayes classifier. Thyroid-blood repertoire similarity was quantified with the Morisita-Horn index. TCRdb itself trimmed the public reads at Q25 with fastp, ran MiXCR and retained productive beta chains. Rows with a matching CDR3 protein are joined into one entry that keeps the most common DNA and genes. TCRdb, not the authors, supplied the V and J calls. The sample table contains fewer than 650,000 distinct CDR3 sequences; only one count was recorded for around a fifth of them. Of the sample, roughly 7.4% falls within the top ten clones.

The source material was peripheral blood. The V and J genes are TRBV28 and TRBJ1-6; the D gene remains uncertain. The sequence was collected from a woman aged 18-30 years with stable Graves' hyperthyroidism. Some clones in this sample may be carry-over from other donors' samples. Donor details come from another sample of the same person, matched by shared clones. DNA sequence: TGTGCCAGTTCCCCCCTCTGGCCGTATAATTCACCCCTCCACTTT. The encoded protein is CASSPLWPYNSPLHF.